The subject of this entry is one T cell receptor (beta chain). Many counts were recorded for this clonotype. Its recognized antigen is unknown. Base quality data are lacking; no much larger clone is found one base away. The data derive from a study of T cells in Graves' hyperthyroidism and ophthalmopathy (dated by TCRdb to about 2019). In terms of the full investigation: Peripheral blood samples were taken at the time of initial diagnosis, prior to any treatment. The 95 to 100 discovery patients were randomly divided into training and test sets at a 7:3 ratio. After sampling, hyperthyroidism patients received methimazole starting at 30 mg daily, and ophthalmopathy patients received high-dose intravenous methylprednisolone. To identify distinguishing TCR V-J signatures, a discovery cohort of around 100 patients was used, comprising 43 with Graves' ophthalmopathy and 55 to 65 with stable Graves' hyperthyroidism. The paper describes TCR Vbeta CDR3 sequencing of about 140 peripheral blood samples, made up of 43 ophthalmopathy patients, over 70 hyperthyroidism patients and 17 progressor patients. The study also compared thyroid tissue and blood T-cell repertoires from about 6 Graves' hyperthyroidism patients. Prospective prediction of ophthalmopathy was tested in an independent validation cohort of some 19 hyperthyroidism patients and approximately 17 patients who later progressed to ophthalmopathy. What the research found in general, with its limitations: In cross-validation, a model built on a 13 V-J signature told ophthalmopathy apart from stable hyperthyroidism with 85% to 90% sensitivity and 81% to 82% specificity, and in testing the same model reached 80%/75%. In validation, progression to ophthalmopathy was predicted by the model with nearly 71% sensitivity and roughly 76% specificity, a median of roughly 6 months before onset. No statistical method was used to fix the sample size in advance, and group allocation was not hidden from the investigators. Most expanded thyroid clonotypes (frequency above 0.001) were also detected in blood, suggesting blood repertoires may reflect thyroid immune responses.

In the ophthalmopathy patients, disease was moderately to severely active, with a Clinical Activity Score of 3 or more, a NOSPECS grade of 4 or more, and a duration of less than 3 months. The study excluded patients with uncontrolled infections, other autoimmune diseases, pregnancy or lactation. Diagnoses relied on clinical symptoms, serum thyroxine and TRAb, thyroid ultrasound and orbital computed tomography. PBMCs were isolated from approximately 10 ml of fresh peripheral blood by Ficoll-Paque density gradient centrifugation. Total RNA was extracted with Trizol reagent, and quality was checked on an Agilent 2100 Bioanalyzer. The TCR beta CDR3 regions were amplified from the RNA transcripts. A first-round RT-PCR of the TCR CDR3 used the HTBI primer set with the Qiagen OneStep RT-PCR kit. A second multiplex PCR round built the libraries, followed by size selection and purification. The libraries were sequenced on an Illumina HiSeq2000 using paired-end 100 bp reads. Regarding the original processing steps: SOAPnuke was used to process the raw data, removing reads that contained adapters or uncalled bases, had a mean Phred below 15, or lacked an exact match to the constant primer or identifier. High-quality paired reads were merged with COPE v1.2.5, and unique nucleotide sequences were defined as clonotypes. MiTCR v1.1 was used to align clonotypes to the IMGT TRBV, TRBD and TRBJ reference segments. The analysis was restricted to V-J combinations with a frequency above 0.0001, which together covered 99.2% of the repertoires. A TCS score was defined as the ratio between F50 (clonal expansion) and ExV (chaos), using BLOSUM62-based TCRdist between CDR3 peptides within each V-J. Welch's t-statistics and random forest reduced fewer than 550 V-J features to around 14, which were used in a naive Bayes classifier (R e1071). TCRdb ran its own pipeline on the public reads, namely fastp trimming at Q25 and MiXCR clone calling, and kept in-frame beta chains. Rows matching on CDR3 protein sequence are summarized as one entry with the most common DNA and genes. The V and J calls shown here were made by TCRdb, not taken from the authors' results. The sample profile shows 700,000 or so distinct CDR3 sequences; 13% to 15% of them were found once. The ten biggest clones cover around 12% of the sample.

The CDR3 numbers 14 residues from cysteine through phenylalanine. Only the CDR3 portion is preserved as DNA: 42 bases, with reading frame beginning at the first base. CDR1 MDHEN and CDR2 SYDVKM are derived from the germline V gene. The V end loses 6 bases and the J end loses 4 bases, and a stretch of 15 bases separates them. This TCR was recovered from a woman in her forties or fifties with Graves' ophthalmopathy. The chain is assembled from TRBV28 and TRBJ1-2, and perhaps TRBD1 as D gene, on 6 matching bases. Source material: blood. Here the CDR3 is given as CASRAGAVGYGYTF. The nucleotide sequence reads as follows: TGTGCCAGCAGGGCAGGGGCCGTGGGCTATGGCTACACCTTC.